The next 32 T cell receptor beta chains were all read from a single sample in a study of blood T cell repertoires in COVID-19. Profiling relied on immunoSEQ multiplex PCR, and the TCRdb table lists in-frame clones only, not all of them. The sample shows roughly 70,000 clones, 70% to 90% of them seen only once. The sequenced material came from peripheral blood. These TCRs come from a man in his 70s with active COVID-19.

The chain couples TRBV11-1 to TRBJ2-7, with D perhaps TRBD2 (6 bases). V was shortened by 2 bases and J by 2 bases, with 13 bases between the two germline ends. Germline CDR1 SGHAT, CDR2 FQDESV (reference sequence). There are 15 residues in the CDR3. The CDR3 DNA is TGTGCCAGCAGCTTAAGGGAGGCCCAAACCTACGAGCAGTACTTC. As protein: CASSLREAQTYEQYF.

This clone was seen once. Written as DNA, the CDR3 is TGTGCCAGCACCACCTACAGGGGGCCCTACAATGAGCAGTTCTTC. Translated: CASTTYRGPYNEQFF. The chain joins TRBV11-1 to TRBJ2-1; TRBD1 matches 9 bases. CDR1 and CDR2 (germline): SGHAT, FQDESV (reference sequence). The V gene end was trimmed by 7 bases and the J gene end by 2 bases; junction bases not matched to a gene: 6. The CDR3 length is 15 residues.

This clone was counted a few times. This sequence joins TRBV11-3 and TRBJ2-2; D is undetermined. The V end was cut by 4 bases, the J end by 6 bases, with 9 bases between. The CDR3 consists of 13 residues. The germline gives CDR1 SGHNT, CDR2 YENEEA. The chain's CDR3 is CASSSSPAGELFF. The CDR3 DNA reads as TGTGCCAGCAGCTCCTCTCCCGCCGGGGAGCTGTTTTTT.

This chain connects TRBV18 to TRBJ1-5, with 7 bases that match TRBD1. The CDR3 is made up of 15 amino acids. J gave up 4 bases and V 2 bases, and 5 bases lay outside the gene matches. Germline V gives CDR1 KGHSH, CDR2 LQKENI. The chain's CDR3 is CASSPLGTENQPQHF. The CDR3 region has the DNA TGTGCCAGCTCACCATTAGGGACAGAGAATCAGCCCCAGCATTTT. Full variable domain (remainder filled in from reference TRBV18 and TRBJ1-5): NAGVMQNPRHLVRRRGQEARLRCSPMKGHSHVYWYRQLPEEGLKFMVYLQKENIIDESGMPKERFSAEFPKEGPSILRIQQVVRGDSAAYFCASSPLGTENQPQHFGDGTRLSIL.

The chain uses TRBV6-5 and TRBJ2-2; D is perhaps TRBD1 (5 bases). This CDR3 has 14 residues. CDR1 is MNHEY, CDR2 SVGAGI, per germline. V lost 2 bases and J lost 8, with 12 bases in between. The CDR3: CASSYGHAAGELFF. In DNA, the CDR3 is TGTGCCAGCAGTTACGGACACGCGGCGGGGGAGCTGTTTTTT.

The rearrangement uses TRBV27 and TRBJ2-7, with 9 nucleotides matching TRBD1. This CDR3 has 18 amino acids. The J segment lost 2 bases and the V segment lost 7 bases, leaving 18 bases of the junction unmatched. Germline lookup yields CDR1 MNHEY and CDR2 SMNVEV (reference sequence). The CDR3 sequence is CASTLDIPGQGPTYEQYF. In nucleotides, the CDR3 is TGTGCCAGCACCCTGGATATACCGGGACAGGGACCGACCTACGAGCAGTACTTC.

V usage is TRBV4-3 and J usage is TRBJ1-1; D not resolved. CDR3 size: 15 residues. Between the trimmed V and J ends, which lost 1 base and 6 bases, there was a span of 15 bases. CDR1 is LGHNA and CDR2 is YSLEER in the germline V gene. The DNA for the CDR3 is TGCGCCAGCAGCCAAGTAACTGGCCATCGGGCTGAAGCTTTCTTT. Amino acid sequence: CASSQVTGHRAEAFF.

The chain couples TRBV19 to TRBJ2-1, with a weak D call TRBD2 (5 bases). With 4 bases removed from V and 10 bases from J, the gap between germline ends came to 17 bases. The germline CDR1 and CDR2 sequences are LNHDA and SQIVND (reference sequence). This CDR3 contains 14 residues. The DNA for the CDR3 is TGTGCCAGTAGTAGGGCTAGCCCCAACGGGGAGCAGTTCTTC. It is translated as CASSRASPNGEQFF.

The J gene is TRBJ2-7, the V gene TRBV1; whether TRBD2, the table's D call, matches the DNA was not checked. TRBV1 is a documented pseudogene. This CDR3 contains 15 residues. CDR3 protein: CTSSQDGLSTYEQYF. The CDR3, as DNA: TGCACCAGCAGCCAAGACGGGTTATCCACATACGAGCAGTACTTC.

The chain is built from TRBV5-5 and TRBJ2-1; 7 bases are shared with TRBD1. V shed 4 bases and J 7 bases; nucleotides not matched to a gene: 17. The CDR3 is 17 residues long. Germline V CDR1 and CDR2: SGHKS, YYEKEE (reference sequence). The CDR3 nucleotides read TGTGCCAGCAGCCCTACAAGGGGGCGCTCCCTGGGGAATGAGCAGTTCTTC. It encodes CASSPTRGRSLGNEQFF. Together with reference TRBV5-5 and TRBJ2-1, the CDR3 gives the full variable domain: DAGVTQSPTHLIKTRGQQVTLRCSPISGHKSVSWYQQVLGQGPQFIFQYYEKEERGRGNFPDRFSARQFPNYSSELNVNALLLGDSALYLCASSPTRGRSLGNEQFFGPGTRLTVL.

The V and J genes are TRBV9 and TRBJ2-7; TRBD2 agrees at 8 bases. The CDR3 is 16 amino acids. The germline V gene encodes CDR1 SGDLS and CDR2 YYNGEE. V trimming: 4 bases; J trimming: 2 bases; junction bases outside the gene matches: 11. CDR3 residues: CASSPQTSATPYEQYF. CDR3 DNA: TGTGCCAGCAGCCCCCAGACTAGCGCAACCCCCTACGAGCAGTACTTC.

This clone was seen a handful of times. The gene calls are TRBV5-6 and TRBJ1-3, with a weak D call TRBD1 (5 bases). Trimming left V 2 bases short and J 6 bases short, with 12 bases between. There are 14 residues in the CDR3. CDR1 SGHDT and CDR2 YYEEEE come from the germline V gene. The CDR3 here is CASSFLGGENTIYF. CDR3 DNA sequence: TGTGCCAGCAGCTTCCTGGGGGGTGAAAACACCATATATTTT.

This clone appeared once. This chain uses TRBV19 with TRBJ2-7, with 7 bases lining up with TRBD1. V lost 10 bases and J lost 4; bases outside the gene matches: 13. The CDR3 is made up of 14 amino acids. The germline V gene encodes CDR1 LNHDA and CDR2 SQIVND (reference sequence). The chain's CDR3 is CATAQTRDRYEQYF. Written as DNA, the CDR3 is TGTGCCACTGCCCAGACCCGGGACAGATACGAGCAGTACTTC.

V gene TRBV4-1 combines with J gene TRBJ2-7, with 11 bases matching TRBD1. Trimming at V came to 5 bases and at J to 0 bases, leaving 12 bases not matched to a gene. This CDR3 is 18 amino acids long. The V gene's germline CDR1 is MGHRA and CDR2 YSYEKL. CDR3 in amino acids: CASSGPGQGDPSSYEQYF. The CDR3 coding sequence is TGCGCCAGCAGCGGTCCGGGACAGGGGGATCCTAGCTCCTACGAGCAGTACTTC.

This chain connects TRBV5-5 to TRBJ2-3; TRBD2 matches at 9 bases. The CDR3 spans 17 residues. From germline, CDR1 is SGHKS and CDR2 YYEKEE (reference sequence). After removal of 0 bases from V and 0 bases from J, the junction contained 5 bases not matched to a gene. CDR3 bases: TGTGCCAGCAGCTTGGTGGCTAGCGGGATTAGCACAGATACGCAGTATTTT. Its protein is CASSLVASGISTDTQYF. Using reference TRBV5-5 and TRBJ2-3 for the parts outside the CDR3, the full variable domain is DAGVTQSPTHLIKTRGQQVTLRCSPISGHKSVSWYQQVLGQGPQFIFQYYEKEERGRGNFPDRFSARQFPNYSSELNVNALLLGDSALYLCASSLVASGISTDTQYFGPGTRLTVL.

The V gene is TRBV24-1, the J gene TRBJ2-5; weak D call: TRBD2 (5 bases). V lost 11 bases and J lost 5, with 14 bases in between. Germline loops: CDR1 KGHDR, CDR2 SFDVKD. CDR3 length: 12 residues. CDR3 in DNA: TGTGCCAAGGCCCCTTCGGGGGAGACCCAGTACTTC. Translation gives CAKAPSGETQYF.

The chain uses TRBV27 and TRBJ2-7; TRBD2 might be the D (7 bases). The V gene's germline CDR1 is MNHEY and CDR2 SMNVEV (reference sequence). The CDR3 contains 17 residues. V lost 2 bases to trimming and J lost 3 bases, with 20 bases between them. This CDR3 reads CASSLGGAGPPLYEQYF. CDR3 sequence (DNA): TGTGCCAGCAGTTTAGGGGGGGCCGGGCCCCCCCTCTACGAGCAGTACTTC.

The rearrangement joins TRBV14 to TRBJ2-1, with D unclear. V was pared by 4 bases and J by 12 bases, with 10 bases between. The CDR3 length is 11 residues. Germline values: CDR1 SGHDN, CDR2 FVKESK. The CDR3 loop reads CASSRAYGQFF. DNA of the CDR3: TGTGCCAGCAGCCGGGCCTACGGGCAGTTCTTC.

V usage is TRBV4-3 and J usage is TRBJ2-7; the match to TRBD1 covers 7 bases. V lost 2 bases to trimming and J lost 0 bases; unmatched junction nucleotides: 7. The CDR3 has 16 residues. In germline, CDR1 is LGHNA, CDR2 YSLEER. The CDR3 loop reads CASSQKAQGDSYEQYF. The CDR3, as DNA: TGCGCCAGCAGCCAAAAAGCCCAGGGGGACTCCTACGAGCAGTACTTC.

V usage is TRBV4-1 and J usage is TRBJ2-5; TRBD2 is a possible D gene (6 bases). Germline-derived CDR1 and CDR2 are MGHRA and YSYEKL. Trimming left V 3 bases short and J 5 bases short, with 22 bases between. The CDR3 consists of 17 residues. The CDR3 spells CASSHPLGGRLRETQYF. CDR3 coding DNA: TGCGCCAGCAGCCACCCCCTTGGTGGGAGGTTAAGGGAGACCCAGTACTTC.

The chain links TRBV5-1 to TRBJ2-1, with D maybe TRBD1 (5 bases). The CDR3 runs to 13 residues. V was cut by 5 bases and J by 4 bases, with 10 bases left in between. CDR1 is SGHRS, CDR2 YFSETQ, per germline. The CDR3 DNA is TGCGCCAGCAGAACGGACACATACAATGAGCAGTTCTTC. Its translation: CASRTDTYNEQFF.

The rearrangement joins TRBV6-2 or TRBV6-3 to TRBJ2-2; 13 bases agree with TRBD2. The germline gives CDR1 MNHEY, CDR2 SVGEGT. CDR3 length equals 17 residues. V shed 3 bases, J shed 8 bases, and the junction held 9 bases outside the gene matches. In DNA form, the CDR3 reads TGTGCCAGCAGTTATGACGGACTAGCGGGAGTGGTGGGGGAGCTGTTTTTT. Its translation: CASSYDGLAGVVGELFF.

This chain joins TRBV28 and TRBJ2-7; 10 bases line up with TRBD1. Trimming removed 6 bases from V and 7 bases from J; junction bases left unmatched: 9. Germline values: CDR1 MDHEN, CDR2 SYDVKM. The length of the CDR3 is 14 residues. The CDR3 DNA reads TGTGCCAGCAGAAGACAGGGGGCCCCGGGGGAGCAGTACTTC. It specifies CASRRQGAPGEQYF.

The CDR3 DNA reads TGTGCCAGCACCGCGACTAGCGGGAGACGGGAGACCCAGTACTTC. This gives the protein CASTATSGRRETQYF. V usage is TRBV5-4 and J usage is TRBJ2-5, with 12 bases fitting TRBD2. The CDR3 sequence is 15 residues long. After removal of 6 bases from V and 5 bases from J, the junction contained 8 bases not matched to a gene. Germline lookup yields CDR1 SGHNT and CDR2 YYREEE (reference sequence).

The rearrangement uses TRBV5-1 and TRBJ1-2, with a tentative D call TRBD1 (5 bases). CDR1 and CDR2 from the germline V gene are SGHRS and YFSETQ. The CDR3 runs to 14 residues. V lost 3 bases to trimming and J lost 3 bases, with 12 bases between them. The CDR3 sequence is CASSWGPADYGYTF. The CDR3 region has the DNA TGCGCCAGCAGCTGGGGCCCAGCAGACTATGGCTACACCTTC.

In its sample, this clone was seen a few times. V usage is TRBV19 and J usage is TRBJ2-7; 9 bases are a match to TRBD2. CDR1 and CDR2 (germline): LNHDA, SQIVND (reference sequence). This CDR3 is 15 amino acids long. Unmatched junction bases numbered 8, after V lost 5 bases and J lost 3 bases. CDR3 loop: CASSPFRGRDYEQYF. The CDR3 DNA reads TGTGCCAGTAGTCCTTTTCGCGGGAGGGACTACGAGCAGTACTTC.

The V call is TRBV6-6, the J call TRBJ2-2; TRBD2 agrees at 10 bases. The germline V gene has CDR1 MNHNY and CDR2 SVGAGI (reference sequence). CDR3 length: 15 residues. The V gene end was trimmed by 5 bases and the J gene end by 6 bases; junction bases not matched to a gene: 6. The CDR3 sequence is CASSGGLAGAGELFF. The CDR3, as DNA: TGTGCCAGCAGTGGGGGGCTAGCGGGAGCCGGGGAGCTGTTTTTT.

This chain uses TRBV10-3 with TRBJ2-1; D is possibly TRBD2 (5 bases). Germline values: CDR1 ENHRY, CDR2 SYGVKD. There are 12 residues in the CDR3. The V end was cut by 10 bases, the J end by 8 bases, with 15 bases between. The CDR3 DNA reads TGTGCCACCACCGGGCTGGACTATGAGCAGTTCTTC. Its protein is CATTGLDYEQFF.

The chain uses TRBV5-4 and TRBJ2-7, with TRBD2 matching 8 bases. The CDR3 spans 14 residues. Germline CDR1 is SGHNT and CDR2 is YYREEE (reference sequence). The V segment lost 4 bases and the J segment 2 bases; nucleotides outside the gene matches: 5. In nucleotides, the CDR3 is TGTGCCAGCAGCGAGGGACTAGGAGCCTACGAGCAGTACTTC. It specifies CASSEGLGAYEQYF.

This chain links TRBV4-1 with TRBJ2-5; 8 bases agree with TRBD1. V lost 5 bases to trimming and J lost 5 bases; unmatched junction nucleotides: 13. Germline-derived CDR1 and CDR2 are MGHRA and YSYEKL. This CDR3 spans 16 amino acids. The CDR3: CASSSRMGRGLETQYF. CDR3 bases: TGCGCCAGCAGCAGCCGGATGGGCAGGGGGCTTGAGACCCAGTACTTC.

CDR3 DNA: TGTGCCGAAGGGGCGGGAGGGTTCACAGATACGCAGTATTTT. This sequence encodes CAEGAGGFTDTQYF. The chain uses TRBV6-5 and TRBJ2-3, with 9 bases fitting TRBD2. CDR3 length: 14 amino acids. The germline gives CDR1 MNHEY, CDR2 SVGAGI. Trimming at V came to 11 bases and at J to 2 bases, leaving 8 bases not matched to a gene.

This clone turned up a few times. The chain uses TRBV9 and TRBJ2-4, with D perhaps matching TRBD2 (6 bases). In germline, CDR1 is SGDLS, CDR2 YYNGEE. CDR3 length equals 15 residues. With 2 bases removed from V and 5 bases from J, the gap between germline ends came to 14 bases. CDR3 amino acids: CASSVGGAEQNIQYF. CDR3 bases: TGTGCCAGCAGCGTGGGCGGGGCAGAACAAAACATTCAGTACTTC.